This T cell receptor (beta chain) was recorded in a study of blood T cell repertoires in COVID-19. Looking at the study overall: Whether acute or convalescent, the COVID-19 samples came from the United States, Italy and Spain. T cells, B-cell-depleted T cells, or PBMCs provided the cDNA or gDNA that served as material.

CDR1 is LNHDA and CDR2 is SQIVND in the germline V gene (reference sequence). The CDR3 sequence is 16 residues long. The ends lost 2 bases at V and 5 bases at J; junction bases unmatched: 8. Authors' data handling: Researchers report that nucleated cell counts were estimated from reference gene primer amplification. The table came from immunoSEQ multiplex PCR; TCRdb's copy has only in-frame clones and leaves some out. V, J and clone size are taken as reported in that table, and D and trimming were inferred from the DNA itself. The table shows a few hundred thousand clones, with about 82% occurring only once.

The J gene is TRBJ2-1, the V gene TRBV19; 8 bases are a match to TRBD2. The receptor comes from a woman older than 75 with acute or convalescent COVID-19. The material sequenced was peripheral blood. The CDR3 DNA sequence: TGTGCCAGTAGTATATACCCGACTAGCGTGAACAATGAGCAGTTCTTC. Translating it yields CASSIYPTSVNNEQFF.